This T cell receptor beta chain is drawn from a study of T cell repertoires in cytomegalovirus infection. Study context: TCR beta signatures that were public indicated CMV infection and matching HLA type. Findings and limits, study-wide: Across the ex vivo response, the dominant clonotypes were HLA-C-restricted CMV-specific TCR beta clonotypes. The cumulative frequency of public TCR beta families distinguished individuals who carried CMV together with the relevant HLA.

Of note for this clonotype: Antigen: not known.

TCRdb analysed the reads with MiXCR anew, one entry per CDR3 protein. The sample records more than 200,000 distinct CDR3 sequences, around 9% being singletons. The CDR3 covers 15 residues. CDR1 is LGHNA, CDR2 YSLEER, per germline. The V end lost 0 bases, the J end lost 7 bases, and 15 bases lay between the germline ends. The genes are TRBV4-3 and TRBJ2-5; D could derive from TRBD1 or TRBD2 (5 bases each). This clonotype originated in a human donor in good health (CMV status not recorded). Some clones in this sample may be carry-over from other donors' samples. What was sequenced was PBMCs. DNA for the CDR3: TGCGCCAGCAGCCAAGATCGGGGACCTTGGATGACCCAGTACTTC. Its translation: CASSQDRGPWMTQYF.